The 27 T cell receptor beta chains listed next were all sequenced from one sample in a study of Ad26.COV2.S vaccination and SARS-CoV-2 variants. Treatment in this sample: around 19 received Ad26.COV2.S at low or high dose, single or two shots; 5 received placebo; per-sample allocation not given. Sampling occurred on day 63 after the first vaccine or placebo injection. Using immunoSEQ multiplex PCR, the repertoire was profiled, and TCRdb retains in-frame clones only, with some absent. The table has 360,000 or so clones, 70% to 90% seen once. Sequenced here: peripheral blood, sampled in a trial of Ad26.COV2.S vaccine versus placebo. These receptor sequences come from a person aged 18-65 years who received the Ad26.COV2.S COVID-19 vaccine or a placebo.

In its sample, this clone was seen once. The rearrangement joins TRBV19 to TRBJ1-6, with 10 bases aligning to TRBD1. CDR3 length: 15 residues. V lost 5 bases, J lost 8 bases, and 6 bases stayed unmatched. Germline lookup yields CDR1 LNHDA and CDR2 SQIVND (reference sequence). This chain's CDR3 is CASSRMTGGYSPLHF. For the CDR3, the DNA is TGTGCCAGTAGTCGAATGACAGGGGGCTATTCACCCCTCCACTTT.

The CDR3 loop is CATSDPRQGAETQYF. Here the CDR3 DNA reads TGTGCCACCAGTGACCCTCGACAGGGGGCCGAGACCCAGTACTTC. This chain uses TRBV24-1 with TRBJ2-5; 10 bases are shared with TRBD1. The CDR3 sequence is 15 residues long. After removal of 4 bases from V and 5 bases from J, the junction contained 6 bases not matched to a gene. Germline CDR1 KGHDR, CDR2 SFDVKD.

This sequence joins TRBV6-6 and TRBJ2-1; D perhaps matches TRBD2 (6 bases). V lost 5 bases and J 4 bases, leaving 21 bases between the germline ends. The CDR3 covers 17 residues. Germline V gene sequence: CDR1 MNHNY, CDR2 SVGAGI (reference sequence). The CDR3 DNA reads as TGTGCCAGCAGTCGTTATGGAGGGTTTGGGGTTTACAATGAGCAGTTCTTC. Its protein is CASSRYGGFGVYNEQFF.

This chain links TRBV3-1 (or the pseudogene TRBV3-2) with TRBJ1-3; D unclear. Looked up from germline, CDR1 is LGHDT and CDR2 is YNNKEL (reference sequence). The CDR3 contains 15 residues. Trimming took off 0 bases at V and 2 bases at J, with 8 bases between the two ends. In DNA, the CDR3 is TGTGCCAGCAGCCAAGATCGAGTTCCTGGAAACACCATATATTTT. It translates to CASSQDRVPGNTIYF.

This rearrangement joins TRBV30 to TRBJ1-1; weak D call: TRBD1 (6 bases). The CDR3 sequence is 14 residues long. CDR1 and CDR2 from the germline V gene are GTSNPN and SVGIG (reference sequence). V lost 0 bases and J lost 7, with 15 bases in between. The CDR3 loop is CAWSVQGFGGEAFF. The CDR3 coding sequence is TGTGCCTGGAGTGTACAGGGATTCGGGGGTGAAGCTTTCTTT.

This chain uses TRBV4-1 with TRBJ1-2; D remains unclear. CDR3 size: 16 residues. The germline V gene has CDR1 MGHRA and CDR2 YSYEKL. Trimming cost V 0 bases and J 0 bases, with 11 bases left between them. CDR3 bases: TGCGCCAGCAGCCAAGATTCGGGGAGAGCTAACTATGGCTACACCTTC. Protein product: CASSQDSGRANYGYTF.

The chain couples TRBV28 to TRBJ2-2, with 7 nucleotides matching TRBD1. The CDR3 runs 18 residues. The trim removed 2 bases at V and 1 base at J, leaving 10 bases unmatched. Looked up from germline, CDR1 is MDHEN and CDR2 is SYDVKM. The CDR3 protein is CASSLPKTGIGNTGELFF. The CDR3 coding sequence is TGTGCCAGCAGTTTACCTAAGACAGGGATAGGGAACACCGGGGAGCTGTTTTTT.

This chain joins TRBV12-2 and TRBJ1-5. TRBV12-2 is shown as a pseudogene. CDR3 length: 16 residues. The CDR3, as DNA: TGTGCAAGTCGCTTAGGGTATTCCACCAGCAATCAGCCCCAGCATTTT. This codes for CASRLGYSTSNQPQHF.

This chain joins TRBV28 and TRBJ1-5; D is undetermined. Germline-derived CDR1 and CDR2 are MDHEN and SYDVKM. The CDR3 runs to 16 residues. V was cut by 5 bases and J by 0 bases, with 14 bases left in between. The CDR3 sequence: CASSVGRDNSNQPQHF. The CDR3 DNA reads as TGTGCCAGCAGTGTAGGGCGCGACAATAGCAATCAGCCCCAGCATTTT.

The chain couples TRBV27 to TRBJ2-1; 7 bases map to TRBD1. The CDR3 runs 14 residues. CDR1 is MNHEY, CDR2 SMNVEV, per germline (reference sequence). With 8 bases clipped from V and 0 bases from J, the junction kept 4 bases outside the gene matches. The CDR3 sequence is CASSGTASYNEQFF. The CDR3 region has the DNA TGTGCCAGCTCCGGGACAGCCTCCTACAATGAGCAGTTCTTC.

The chain recombines TRBV30 with TRBJ1-2; weak D call: TRBD1 (5 bases). V shed 1 base and J shed 8 bases, with 17 bases lying between them. The CDR3 runs 14 residues. Germline CDR1 GTSNPN, CDR2 SVGIG (reference sequence). The CDR3 DNA reads TGTGCCTGGAGTGCCGACCGGGGGACGGGGGGCTACACCTTC. Translating gives CAWSADRGTGGYTF.

This clone was recorded once. The rearrangement links TRBV5-4 to TRBJ1-6; D remains unclear. Germline CDR1 reads SGHNT; CDR2 reads YYREEE (reference sequence). Trimming took off 0 bases at V and 0 bases at J, with 7 bases between the two ends. The CDR3 runs to 16 residues. The CDR3 DNA follows: TGTGCCAGCAGCTTGGGCAGGAGCTCCTATAATTCACCCCTCCACTTT. Its protein product is CASSLGRSSYNSPLHF.

This chain links TRBV10-3 with TRBJ2-6; 14 bases are a match to TRBD2. There are 18 residues in the CDR3. The germline V gene encodes CDR1 ENHRY and CDR2 SYGVKD. V lost 3 bases and J lost 5; bases outside the gene matches: 6. The CDR3 spells CAISEFGTSGSWANVLTF. CDR3 bases: TGTGCCATCAGTGAATTCGGGACTAGCGGGAGCTGGGCCAACGTCCTGACTTTC.

The chain uses TRBV9 and TRBJ1-3; 9 nucleotides align to TRBD1. The V gene's germline CDR1 is SGDLS and CDR2 YYNGEE. The CDR3 sequence is 15 residues long. The V segment lost 2 bases and the J segment 1 base; nucleotides outside the gene matches: 1. In DNA form, the CDR3 reads TGTGCCAGCAGCGTGGGACAGGGATCTGGAAACACCATATATTTT. This sequence encodes CASSVGQGSGNTIYF.

The CDR3 region is CASSLAAGRPYYGYTF. The CDR3 DNA is TGTGCCAGCAGCTTGGCGGCAGGGCGTCCGTACTATGGCTACACCTTC. V is TRBV5-4 and J is TRBJ1-2, with a tentative D call TRBD1 (5 bases). The germline V gene has CDR1 SGHNT and CDR2 YYREEE (reference sequence). V was trimmed by 0 bases and J by 3 bases, leaving 15 bases between them. The CDR3 is made up of 16 amino acids.

The V and J genes are TRBV4-2 and TRBJ2-1; the match to TRBD2 covers 14 bases. V was pared by 3 bases and J by 7 bases, with 5 bases of the junction left unmatched. This CDR3 comprises 16 residues. CDR1 and CDR2 (germline): LGHNA, YNFKEQ. CDR3 in DNA: TGTGCCAGCAGCCAGGGACTAGCGGGAGCACATAATGAGCAGTTCTTC. It codes for CASSQGLAGAHNEQFF.

The chain carries TRBV4-1 and TRBJ2-6; D ambiguous. Trimming took 0 bases from V and 5 from J, leaving 11 bases between them. CDR3 length: 16 amino acids. The V gene's germline CDR1 is MGHRA and CDR2 YSYEKL. The CDR3: CASSQDQAGRANVLTF. The CDR3 DNA reads TGCGCCAGCAGCCAAGATCAGGCTGGTCGGGCCAACGTCCTGACTTTC.

The V gene is TRBV12-5, the J gene TRBJ2-7; D could derive from TRBD1 or TRBD2 (7 bases each). The germline V gene encodes CDR1 LGHNT and CDR2 FRNRAP. This CDR3 has 13 amino acids. V lost 6 bases, J lost 6 bases, and 15 bases lay in between. CDR3 sequence (DNA): TGTGCTAGTGGCCCCCCAGGGGGGGGCGAGCAGTACTTC. This encodes CASGPPGGGEQYF.

V usage is TRBV7-9 and J usage is TRBJ1-2, with D perhaps matching TRBD1 (6 bases). CDR1 and CDR2 (germline): SEHNR, FQNEAQ (reference sequence). This CDR3 is built from 13 residues. The V gene lost 11 bases and the J gene lost 1 base, with 14 bases spanning the gap. CDR3: CASGRGDNYGYTF. The CDR3 DNA follows: TGTGCCTCCGGGAGGGGGGATAACTATGGCTACACCTTC.

The J gene is TRBJ1-5, the V gene TRBV25-1; D may be TRBD1 (5 bases). Trimming took 1 base from V and 2 from J, leaving 6 bases between them. This CDR3 has 14 amino acids. The germline V gene encodes CDR1 MGHDK and CDR2 SYGVNS. The CDR3 reads CASSEWGGNQPQHF. DNA of the CDR3: TGTGCCAGCAGTGAATGGGGGGGCAATCAGCCCCAGCATTTT. Using reference TRBV25-1 and TRBJ1-5 for the parts outside the CDR3, the full variable domain is EADIYQTPRYLVIGTGKKITLECSQTMGHDKMYWYQQDPGMELHLIHYSYGVNSTEKGDLSSESTVSRIRTEHFPLTLESARPSHTSQYLCASSEWGGNQPQHFGDGTRLSIL.

This clone turned up a few times. V is TRBV10-1 and J is TRBJ1-5; unclear D gene. Germline values: CDR1 WNHNN, CDR2 SYGVQD (reference sequence). There are 15 residues in the CDR3. V lost 6 bases and J 3 bases, leaving 15 bases between the germline ends. The CDR3 DNA follows: TGCGCCAGCAGCCCGGGAGTCGGAATCAATCAGCCCCAGCATTTT. It is translated as CASSPGVGINQPQHF.

This chain connects TRBV12-5 to TRBJ1-5, with unresolved D. This CDR3 has 12 amino acids. With 6 bases removed from V and 9 bases from J, the gap between germline ends came to 12 bases. In germline, CDR1 is LGHNT, CDR2 FRNRAP. The CDR3 DNA is TGTGCTAGTGGCCCTAGACACCCGCCCCAGCATTTT. Translated: CASGPRHPPQHF.

The chain links TRBV28 to TRBJ2-2, with D unclear. With 3 bases removed from V and 5 bases from J, the gap between germline ends came to 10 bases. Per the germline V gene, CDR1 is MDHEN and CDR2 is SYDVKM. The CDR3 has 14 amino acids. The CDR3 bases are TGTGCCAGCAGTTTTAGGGCCCAAACCGGGGAGCTGTTTTTT. Protein product: CASSFRAQTGELFF.

This chain joins TRBV28 and TRBJ2-3; no firm D call. The germline gives CDR1 MDHEN, CDR2 SYDVKM. V was shortened by 4 bases and J by 8 bases, with 10 bases between the two germline ends. The CDR3 loop spans 12 amino acids. The CDR3 bases are TGTGCCAGCAGTTCCTTGCATGCTACGCAGTATTTT. Translated: CASSSLHATQYF.

The rearrangement uses TRBV15 and TRBJ2-7, with D maybe TRBD2 (6 bases). Trimming stripped 6 bases from V and 6 bases from J, with 15 bases between. CDR1 LNHNV and CDR2 YYDKDF come from the germline V gene (reference sequence). The CDR3 contains 13 residues. In DNA form, the CDR3 reads TGTGCCACCAGAGGCCCTTTGGGGGGCGAGCAGTACTTC. This gives the protein CATRGPLGGEQYF.

This clone came up once. The chain's CDR3 is CASSISGGPGNEQFF. CDR3 in DNA: TGTGCCAGTAGTATCTCAGGGGGTCCCGGCAATGAGCAGTTCTTC. The V and J genes are TRBV19 and TRBJ2-1; 7 bases map to TRBD1. Per germline, CDR1 LNHDA and CDR2 SQIVND (reference sequence). V shed 3 bases, J shed 6 bases, and the junction held 8 bases outside the gene matches. The CDR3 consists of 15 residues.

The chain uses TRBV28 and TRBJ2-7; 8 bases are a match to TRBD1. The CDR3 is 15 amino acids. The junction had 10 bases not matched to a gene; V was cut back by 6 bases and J by 3 bases. Germline loops: CDR1 MDHEN, CDR2 SYDVKM. The CDR3 here is CASRTPGGSNYEQYF. CDR3 nucleotides: TGTGCCAGCAGGACCCCAGGGGGCTCTAACTACGAGCAGTACTTC.